Listed here are 30 T cell receptor beta chains from one sample, sequenced in a study of blood T cell repertoires in COVID-19 (TCRdb year 2020). Library method: the immunoSEQ multiplex PCR assay. TCRdb took over this immuneACCESS table, retaining in-frame rearrangements with V and J assigned. Such tables are incomplete; in checked studies, under half of the missing clones stem from an unresolved V gene, and the remainder is unexplained. Within this sample are roughly 120,000 clones, with around 79% of them counted one time only. Together, the top ten hold 2% to 3% of the sample. Material for sequencing was peripheral blood. Receptors were obtained from a man between 45 and 60 years old with acute or convalescent COVID-19.

This clone was seen at least ten times. The genes are TRBV2 and TRBJ1-2, with unresolved D. CDR1 SNHLY and CDR2 FYNNEI come from the germline V gene. The CDR3 spans 13 residues. Trimming took off 1 base at V and 3 bases at J, with 6 bases between the two ends. DNA of the CDR3: TGTGCCAGCAGTGAAGATGCGGACTATGGCTACACCTTC. Protein sequence: CASSEDADYGYTF.

This clone has a handful of counts. The chain links TRBV18 to TRBJ2-7; 10 bases are shared with TRBD1. V lost 2 bases, J lost 6 bases, and 4 bases stayed unmatched. The CDR3 contains 14 residues. Germline loops: CDR1 KGHSH, CDR2 LQKENI. CDR3 sequence reads: CASSPETGGSEQYF. The CDR3 coding sequence is TGTGCCAGCTCACCAGAGACAGGGGGCAGCGAGCAGTACTTC.

The rearrangement uses TRBV28 and TRBJ2-1; 10 bases line up with TRBD1. Germline CDR1 MDHEN, CDR2 SYDVKM. The ends lost 2 bases at V and 9 bases at J; junction bases unmatched: 7. This CDR3 contains 15 residues. Here the CDR3 DNA reads TGTGCCAGCAGTTTACGGACAGGGGGTTACGGTGAGCAGTTCTTC. This gives the protein CASSLRTGGYGEQFF. The complete variable domain, with remaining parts taken from reference TRBV28 and TRBJ2-1, reads DVKVTQSSRYLVKRTGEKVFLECVQDMDHENMFWYRQDPGLGLRLIYFSYDVKMKEKGDIPEGYSVSREKKERFSLILESASTNQTSMYLCASSLRTGGYGEQFFGPGTRLTVL.

The chain links TRBV27 to TRBJ1-6, with a weak D call TRBD1 (5 bases). This CDR3 region has 15 residues. Germline V lookup: CDR1 MNHEY, CDR2 SMNVEV (reference sequence). The V end lost 2 bases, the J end lost 8 bases, and 13 bases lay between the germline ends. The CDR3 loop reads CASSLGGMVDSPLHF. CDR3 bases: TGTGCCAGCAGTTTAGGGGGGATGGTGGATTCACCCCTCCACTTT.

The chain employs TRBV27 and TRBJ2-7; TRBD1 matches 8 bases. The CDR3 loop spans 15 amino acids. V was clipped by 3 bases and J by 2 bases; unmatched bases: 6. CDR1 is MNHEY and CDR2 is SMNVEV in the germline V gene (reference sequence). CDR3 nucleotides: TGTGCCAGCAGTTTCTCCGGGACAGGCCCCTACGAGCAGTACTTC. It specifies CASSFSGTGPYEQYF.

The chain carries TRBV6-1 and TRBJ1-6; TRBD1 is a possible D gene (6 bases). The CDR3 sequence is 19 residues long. Looked up from germline, CDR1 is MNHNS and CDR2 is SASEGT. V was shortened by 1 base and J by 4 bases, with 20 bases between the two germline ends. The CDR3 nucleotides are TGTGCCAGCAGTGAAGTGGGGGGGGGACAAAAGAGGTATAATTCACCCCTCCACTTT. Amino acid sequence: CASSEVGGGQKRYNSPLHF.

The CDR3 DNA reads TGTGCCAGCCGAGGACAGGCTAGCGGGAGTTACAATGAGCAGTTCTTC. It is translated as CASRGQASGSYNEQFF. This chain connects TRBV2 to TRBJ2-1; TRBD2 matches at 10 bases. J lost 4 bases, V lost 8 bases, and 11 bases had no gene match. Germline assignment: CDR1 SNHLY and CDR2 FYNNEI. The CDR3 covers 16 residues.

The J gene is TRBJ1-2, the V gene TRBV6-5, with D unclear. The CDR3 totals 13 residues. V was cut by 6 bases and J by 7 bases, with 15 bases left in between. Germline CDR1 and CDR2: MNHEY and SVGAGI. As DNA, the CDR3 is TGTGCCAGCAGACGCCCCCCGGAGGGTGGCTACACCTTC. Translating it yields CASRRPPEGGYTF.

The rearrangement uses TRBV5-6 and TRBJ1-2, with D perhaps TRBD1 (6 bases). V was shortened by 4 bases and J by 0 bases, with 13 bases between the two germline ends. Germline CDR1 and CDR2: SGHDT and YYEEEE. The CDR3 totals 15 residues. The CDR3 is CASSPDSSANYGYTF. The CDR3 DNA follows: TGTGCCAGCAGCCCGGACAGTTCAGCTAACTATGGCTACACCTTC.

The chain recombines TRBV7-3 with TRBJ2-2, with 12 positions matching TRBD2. CDR3 length equals 19 residues. V gave up 4 bases and J gave up 1 base; unmatched junction bases: 10. CDR1 and CDR2 from the germline V gene are SGHTA and FQGTGA. Here the CDR3 reads CASSSLGVTSGGNTGELFF. The DNA of the CDR3 is TGTGCCAGCAGCTCCCTCGGGGTGACTAGCGGGGGGAACACCGGGGAGCTGTTTTTT.

The CDR3 reads CATSARWTSGNTDTQYF. In DNA, the CDR3 is TGTGCCACCAGTGCCCGATGGACTAGCGGCAACACAGATACGCAGTATTTT. The chain is built from TRBV24-1 and TRBJ2-3; 10 positions match TRBD2. V dropped 5 bases and J dropped 2; count of bases not matched to a gene: 9. This CDR3 is built from 17 residues. Germline lookup yields CDR1 KGHDR and CDR2 SFDVKD.

The chain joins TRBV10-1 to TRBJ2-2; D perhaps matches TRBD2 (5 bases). Germline CDR1 WNHNN, CDR2 SYGVQD (reference sequence). V was shortened by 2 bases and J by 0 bases, with 7 bases between the two germline ends. The length of the CDR3 is 15 residues. The CDR3 bases are TGCGCCAGCAGTGAGGAGGGAACGAACACCGGGGAGCTGTTTTTT. Its protein is CASSEEGTNTGELFF.

The V gene is TRBV28, the J gene TRBJ2-7, with TRBD2 matching over 8 bases. The CDR3 length is 13 residues. Losses at the gene ends were 10 bases for V and 4 bases for J; bases not matched to a gene: 9. Germline V gene data show CDR1 as MDHEN and CDR2 as SYDVKM. The CDR3 coding sequence is TGTGCCATCCACGACGGGAGGGCGTACGAGCAGTACTTC. Protein: CAIHDGRAYEQYF.

The V call is TRBV28, the J call TRBJ1-5; 7 bases fit TRBD1. The CDR3 covers 15 residues. V trimming: 6 bases; J trimming: 0 bases; junction bases outside the gene matches: 5. The germline gives CDR1 MDHEN, CDR2 SYDVKM. CDR3 residues: CASRAGGYSNQPQHF. CDR3 nucleotides: TGTGCCAGCAGGGCAGGGGGTTATAGCAATCAGCCCCAGCATTTT.

This clone was recorded once. The CDR3 bases are TGTGCCAGCAGCTTGGAGGCAGGAATTCTTGCTCAGCCCCAGCATTTT. Residues: CASSLEAGILAQPQHF. The chain has TRBV5-5 and TRBJ1-5; D is unclear. This CDR3 has 16 residues. Between the trimmed V and J ends, which lost 0 bases and 6 bases, there was a span of 16 bases. CDR1 and CDR2 from the germline V gene are SGHKS and YYEKEE (reference sequence).

This sequence joins TRBV30 and TRBJ2-3, with D possibly being TRBD1 (6 bases). Germline values: CDR1 GTSNPN, CDR2 SVGIG (reference sequence). Deletions cut 2 bases from V and 2 bases from J, with 11 bases between. The CDR3 contains 14 residues. The CDR3 reads CAWSPGQNTDTQYF. The CDR3 DNA follows: TGTGCCTGGAGTCCGGGACAAAACACAGATACGCAGTATTTT.

The J gene is TRBJ1-4, the V gene TRBV19; D perhaps matches TRBD1 (5 bases). Looked up from germline, CDR1 is LNHDA and CDR2 is SQIVND (reference sequence). The V end lost 7 bases, the J end lost 0 bases, and 9 bases lay between the germline ends. The CDR3 sequence is 14 residues long. For the CDR3, the DNA is TGTGCCAGTATGACAGCTGCAACTAATGAAAAACTGTTTTTT. Amino acids: CASMTAATNEKLFF. The variable domain in full, completed from reference TRBV19 and TRBJ1-4, reads DGGITQSPKYLFRKEGQNVTLSCEQNLNHDAMYWYRQDPGQGLRLIYYSQIVNDFQKGDIAEGYSVSREKKESFPLTVTSAQKNPTAFYLCASMTAATNEKLFFGSGTQLSVL.

The chain couples TRBV18 to TRBJ2-2; 8 bases are a match to TRBD2. The germline V gene has CDR1 KGHSH and CDR2 LQKENI. This CDR3 comprises 17 residues. After removal of 6 bases from V and 6 bases from J, the junction contained 15 bases not matched to a gene. CDR3 bases: TGTGCCAGCTCGCCGACTAGCGCCAGGCGGGTTTCCGGGGAGCTGTTTTTT. Translating gives CASSPTSARRVSGELFF.

This chain joins TRBV6-1 and TRBJ2-7; D possibly corresponds to TRBD2 (6 bases). Germline V gene sequence: CDR1 MNHNS, CDR2 SASEGT. The V and J ends lost 1 base and 3 bases respectively, with 10 bases between them. The CDR3 has 14 residues. CDR3 loop: CASSEVRRDYEQYF. CDR3 DNA sequence: TGTGCCAGCAGTGAAGTTCGGAGGGACTACGAGCAGTACTTC.

This clone was observed once. The rearrangement links TRBV10-3 to TRBJ2-5; D is possibly TRBD2 (6 bases). The CDR3 contains 14 residues. Germline CDR1 ENHRY, CDR2 SYGVKD. With 5 bases removed from V and 4 bases from J, the gap between germline ends came to 14 bases. The CDR3 sequence: CAISPGTGTETQYF. CDR3 in DNA: TGTGCCATCAGTCCCGGGACTGGCACAGAGACCCAGTACTTC.

The sample holds one count of this clone. This chain joins TRBV2 and TRBJ2-5; 9 bases fit TRBD2. The CDR3 is 15 amino acids. V trimming: 5 bases; J trimming: 4 bases; junction bases outside the gene matches: 8. The germline V gene encodes CDR1 SNHLY and CDR2 FYNNEI. As DNA, the CDR3 is TGTGCCAGCAGTAATAGCGGGGGAGGGGGAGAGACCCAGTACTTC. Protein product: CASSNSGGGGETQYF. The full variable domain, its missing parts supplied by reference TRBV2 and TRBJ2-5, is EPEVTQTPSHQVTQMGQEVILRCVPISNHLYFYWYRQILGQKVEFLVSFYNNEISEKSEIFDDQFSVERPDGSNFTLKIRSTKLEDSAMYFCASSNSGGGGETQYFGPGTRLLVL.

The genes are TRBV10-3 and TRBJ2-2; D is perhaps TRBD1 (6 bases). V lost 11 bases and J lost 3, with 16 bases in between. The length of the CDR3 is 14 residues. CDR1 and CDR2 from the germline V gene are ENHRY and SYGVKD. CDR3 nucleotide sequence: TGTGCCGTTCGACAGGTGGGGGACACCGGGGAGCTGTTTTTT. Its protein is CAVRQVGDTGELFF.

V is TRBV20-1 and J is TRBJ2-1; D not resolved. This CDR3 spans 11 amino acids. CDR1 DFQATT and CDR2 SNEGSKA come from the germline V gene (reference sequence). V dropped 2 bases and J dropped 5 bases, with 4 bases sitting between them. The CDR3 nucleotides are TGCAGTGCTAGACAGGACAATGAGCAGTTCTTC. Translating it yields CSARQDNEQFF.

V usage is TRBV2 and J usage is TRBJ1-1, with a weak D call TRBD1 (5 bases). The CDR3 runs 17 residues. Trimming took off 4 bases at V and 2 bases at J, with 20 bases between the two ends. Germline loops: CDR1 SNHLY, CDR2 FYNNEI. This chain's CDR3 is CASSVTDLLGGNTEAFF. In DNA, the CDR3 is TGTGCCAGCAGTGTTACCGATCTATTGGGGGGAAACACTGAAGCTTTCTTT. Variable domain in full (rest from reference TRBV2 and TRBJ1-1): EPEVTQTPSHQVTQMGQEVILRCVPISNHLYFYWYRQILGQKVEFLVSFYNNEISEKSEIFDDQFSVERPDGSNFTLKIRSTKLEDSAMYFCASSVTDLLGGNTEAFFGQGTRLTVV.

The rearrangement uses TRBV7-2 and TRBJ1-5, with 9 positions matching TRBD1. Germline V gene lookup returns CDR1 SGHTA and CDR2 FQGNSA. The CDR3 spans 15 residues. V dropped 5 bases and J dropped 6; count of bases not matched to a gene: 8. CDR3 coding DNA: TGTGCCAGCAGCCGCAGACAGGGGGTAGGTCAGCCCCAGCATTTT. Amino acids: CASSRRQGVGQPQHF. Drawing the rest from reference TRBV7-2 and TRBJ1-5, the complete variable domain is GAGVSQSPSNKVTEKGKDVELRCDPISGHTALYWYRQSLGQGLEFLIYFQGNSAPDKSGLPSDRFSAERTGGSVSTLTIQRTQQEDSAVYLCASSRRQGVGQPQHFGDGTRLSIL.

The chain combines TRBV6-1 with TRBJ1-2; TRBD1 is a possible D gene (6 bases). Germline CDR1 is MNHNS and CDR2 is SASEGT. This CDR3 spans 15 amino acids. Trimming took off 2 bases at V and 8 bases at J, with 18 bases between the two ends. In nucleotides, the CDR3 is TGTGCCAGCAGTGAACAGAGAACAGGGACATTCGGCTACACCTTC. It yields the protein CASSEQRTGTFGYTF.

The rearrangement joins TRBV18 to TRBJ1-5; D is ambiguous. Germline-derived CDR1 and CDR2 are KGHSH and LQKENI. CDR3 length: 16 amino acids. V lost 6 bases and J 2 bases, leaving 17 bases between the germline ends. CDR3 sequence reads: CASSPNTYQGNQPQHF. The CDR3 bases are TGTGCCAGCTCCCCTAACACATATCAGGGCAATCAGCCCCAGCATTTT.

The chain recombines TRBV10-3 with TRBJ2-1, with TRBD1 identical over 7 bases. The germline V gene encodes CDR1 ENHRY and CDR2 SYGVKD. CDR3 length: 16 amino acids. Trimming removed 3 bases from V and 2 bases from J; junction bases left unmatched: 7. Here the CDR3 reads CAISDFVTGPYNEQFF. CDR3 nucleotides: TGTGCCATCAGTGATTTCGTGACAGGGCCCTACAATGAGCAGTTCTTC.

V usage is TRBV9 and J usage is TRBJ1-6; TRBD1 might be the D (6 bases). Trimming pared 1 base from V and 4 bases from J, leaving 15 bases between. The CDR3 is 17 residues long. Germline CDR1 is SGDLS and CDR2 is YYNGEE. The CDR3 region is CASSVSGAAQYNSPLHF. CDR3 nucleotide sequence: TGTGCCAGCAGCGTATCAGGGGCGGCACAGTATAATTCACCCCTCCACTTT.

The rearrangement uses TRBV30 and TRBJ2-5; 9 bases fit TRBD2. Germline V CDR1 and CDR2: GTSNPN, SVGIG (reference sequence). Trimming took 8 bases from V and 4 from J; bases not matched to a gene: 11. This CDR3 is 14 amino acids long. The CDR3 region is CAGEGGGARETQYF. CDR3 DNA: TGTGCCGGTGAGGGCGGGGGGGCCCGAGAGACCCAGTACTTC.